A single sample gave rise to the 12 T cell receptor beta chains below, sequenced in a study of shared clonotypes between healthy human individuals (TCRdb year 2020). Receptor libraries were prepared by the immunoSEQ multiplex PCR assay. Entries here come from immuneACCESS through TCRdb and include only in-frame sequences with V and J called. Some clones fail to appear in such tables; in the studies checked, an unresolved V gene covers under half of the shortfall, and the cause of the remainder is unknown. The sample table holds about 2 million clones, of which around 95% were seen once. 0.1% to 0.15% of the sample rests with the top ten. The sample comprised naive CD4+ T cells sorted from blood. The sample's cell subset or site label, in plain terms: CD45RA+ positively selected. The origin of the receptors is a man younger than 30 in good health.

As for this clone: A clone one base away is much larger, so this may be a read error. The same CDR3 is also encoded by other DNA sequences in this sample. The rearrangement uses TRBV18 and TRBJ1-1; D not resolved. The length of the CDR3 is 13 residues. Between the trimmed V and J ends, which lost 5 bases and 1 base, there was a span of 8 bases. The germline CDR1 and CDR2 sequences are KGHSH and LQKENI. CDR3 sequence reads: CASSGQKNTEAFF. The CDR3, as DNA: TGTGCCAGCTCAGGGCAGAAGAACACTGAAGCTTTCTTT.

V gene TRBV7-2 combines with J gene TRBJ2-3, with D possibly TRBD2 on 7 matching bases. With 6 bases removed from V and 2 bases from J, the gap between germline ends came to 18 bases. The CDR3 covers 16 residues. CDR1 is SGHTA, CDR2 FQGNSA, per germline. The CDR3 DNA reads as TGTGCCAGCAGTCTCGAGGCGGGGGCCCTCACAGATACGCAGTATTTT. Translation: CASSLEAGALTDTQYF.

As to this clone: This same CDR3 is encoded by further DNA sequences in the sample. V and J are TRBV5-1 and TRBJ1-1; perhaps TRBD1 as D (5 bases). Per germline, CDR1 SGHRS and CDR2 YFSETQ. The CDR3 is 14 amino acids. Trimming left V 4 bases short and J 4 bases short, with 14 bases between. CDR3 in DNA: TGCGCCAGCAGCCTTCAGGGTGTGGGCACTGAAGCTTTCTTT. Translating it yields CASSLQGVGTEAFF. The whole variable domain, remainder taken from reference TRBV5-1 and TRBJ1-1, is KAGVTQTPRYLIKTRGQQVTLSCSPISGHRSVSWYQQTPGQGLQFLFEYFSETQRNKGNFPGRFSGRQFSNSRSEMNVSTLELGDSALYLCASSLQGVGTEAFFGQGTRLTVV.

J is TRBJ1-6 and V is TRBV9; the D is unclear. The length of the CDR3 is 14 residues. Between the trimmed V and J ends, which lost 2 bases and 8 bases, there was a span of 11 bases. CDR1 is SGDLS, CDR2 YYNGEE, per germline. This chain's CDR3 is CASSVEGVDSPLHF. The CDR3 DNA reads TGTGCCAGCAGCGTGGAAGGAGTTGATTCACCCCTCCACTTT.

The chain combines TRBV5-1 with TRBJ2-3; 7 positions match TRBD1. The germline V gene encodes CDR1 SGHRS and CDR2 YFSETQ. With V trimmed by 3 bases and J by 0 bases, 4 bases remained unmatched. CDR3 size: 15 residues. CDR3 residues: CASSSDRTSTDTQYF. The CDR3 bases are TGCGCCAGCAGCTCGGACAGGACCAGCACAGATACGCAGTATTTT. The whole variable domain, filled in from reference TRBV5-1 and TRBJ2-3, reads KAGVTQTPRYLIKTRGQQVTLSCSPISGHRSVSWYQQTPGQGLQFLFEYFSETQRNKGNFPGRFSGRQFSNSRSEMNVSTLELGDSALYLCASSSDRTSTDTQYFGPGTRLTVL.

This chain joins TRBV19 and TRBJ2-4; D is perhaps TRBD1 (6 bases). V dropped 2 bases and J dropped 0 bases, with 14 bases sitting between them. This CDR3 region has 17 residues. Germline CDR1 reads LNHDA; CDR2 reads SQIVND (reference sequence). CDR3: CASSILVDSAAKNIQYF. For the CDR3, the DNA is TGTGCCAGTAGTATATTAGTGGACAGTGCAGCCAAAAACATTCAGTACTTC.

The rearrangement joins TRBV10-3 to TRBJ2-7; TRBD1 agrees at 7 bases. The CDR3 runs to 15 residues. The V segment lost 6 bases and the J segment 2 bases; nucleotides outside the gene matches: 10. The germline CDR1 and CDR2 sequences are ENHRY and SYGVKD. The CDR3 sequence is CAISPSGTDPYEQYF. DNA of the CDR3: TGTGCCATCAGCCCGTCCGGGACAGATCCCTACGAGCAGTACTTC.

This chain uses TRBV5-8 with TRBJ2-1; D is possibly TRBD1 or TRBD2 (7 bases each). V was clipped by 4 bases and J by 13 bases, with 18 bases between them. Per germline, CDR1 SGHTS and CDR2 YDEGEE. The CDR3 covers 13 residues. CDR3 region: CASSPGRGQGQFF. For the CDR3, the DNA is TGTGCCAGCAGCCCGGGGAGGGGGCAGGGACAGTTCTTC.

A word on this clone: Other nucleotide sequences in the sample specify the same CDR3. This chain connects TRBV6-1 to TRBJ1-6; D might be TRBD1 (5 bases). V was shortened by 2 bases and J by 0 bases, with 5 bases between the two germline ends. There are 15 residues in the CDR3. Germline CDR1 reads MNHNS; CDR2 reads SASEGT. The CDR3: CASSEQGSYNSPLHF. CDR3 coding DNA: TGTGCCAGCAGTGAACAGGGCTCCTATAATTCACCCCTCCACTTT.

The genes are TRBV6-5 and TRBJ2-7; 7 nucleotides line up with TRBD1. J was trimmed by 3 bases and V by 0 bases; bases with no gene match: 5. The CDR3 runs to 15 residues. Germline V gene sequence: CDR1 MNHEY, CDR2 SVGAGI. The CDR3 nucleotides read TGTGCCAGCAGTTACTCTGTGACAGGGAACTACGAGCAGTACTTC. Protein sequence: CASSYSVTGNYEQYF.

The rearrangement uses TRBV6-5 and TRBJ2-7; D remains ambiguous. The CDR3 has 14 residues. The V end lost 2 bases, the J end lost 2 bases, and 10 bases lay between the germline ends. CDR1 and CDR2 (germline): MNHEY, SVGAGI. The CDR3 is CASSYNAVTYEQYF. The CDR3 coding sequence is TGTGCCAGCAGTTACAACGCTGTTACCTACGAGCAGTACTTC.

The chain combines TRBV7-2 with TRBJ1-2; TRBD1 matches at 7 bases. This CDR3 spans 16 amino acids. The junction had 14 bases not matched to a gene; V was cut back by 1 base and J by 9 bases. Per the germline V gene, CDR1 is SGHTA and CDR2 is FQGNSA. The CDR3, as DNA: TGTGCCAGCAGCTTAGGGGGACAGAGGGGGCCTAGAAGCTACACCTTC. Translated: CASSLGGQRGPRSYTF. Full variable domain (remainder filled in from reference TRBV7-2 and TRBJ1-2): GAGVSQSPSNKVTEKGKDVELRCDPISGHTALYWYRQSLGQGLEFLIYFQGNSAPDKSGLPSDRFSAERTGGSVSTLTIQRTQQEDSAVYLCASSLGGQRGPRSYTFGSGTRLTVV.